The rows below give T cell receptor beta chains drawn from one sample of a study of T-cell memory formation after mild COVID-19. TCRdb called the 5' RACE reads again in MiXCR, with one record for every CDR3 protein. Here the sample spans some 450,000 distinct CDR3 sequences, around 17% being singletons. The source material was PBMCs or a T cell subset sorted from them (not recorded which). These receptors were taken from a man aged 18 to 35 who had mild COVID-19 (a few samples of this study predate the infection). Cell type and time point are not known. Both conserved end residues are part of each CDR3.

CDR3aa | j_gene | v_gene
CASSFLLNTDTQYF | TRBJ2-3 | TRBV5-6
CASSLDGRYNEQFF | TRBJ2-1 | TRBV7-3
CASSLAYRAGSPLHF | TRBJ1-6 | TRBV7-2
CARLIVDRKNIQYF | TRBJ2-4 | TRBV6-4
CASSFGTASEKLFF | TRBJ1-4 | TRBV5-1
CASSWVTGELFF | TRBJ2-2 | TRBV5-1
CASTPGGREKLFF | TRBJ1-4 | TRBV12-3/TRBV12-4
CASSLAGGNEQFF | TRBJ2-1 | TRBV7-2
CASSHADRISYNEQFF | TRBJ2-1 | TRBV4-3
CASSPTQADYGYTF | TRBJ1-2 | TRBV7-6
CASSHWTPPNTGELFF | TRBJ2-2 | TRBV6-6
CAISDQGAQEKLFF | TRBJ1-4 | TRBV10-3
CASSFLGTVTNEKLFF | TRBJ1-4 | TRBV27
CASSKQGARGYTF | TRBJ1-2 | TRBV6-5
CASSAQGDYGYTF | TRBJ1-2 | TRBV9
CASSQDRAFAGGSYNEQFF | TRBJ2-1 | TRBV4-1
CAWSVGGAETQYF | TRBJ2-5 | TRBV30
CSATQGSGNTIYF | TRBJ1-3 | TRBV20-1
CAWRVAGRVEQFF | TRBJ2-1 | TRBV30
CATSDLALTDTQYF | TRBJ2-3 | TRBV24-1
CATSSSRGTSGGSSYNEQFF | TRBJ2-1 | TRBV24-1
CASSLYRGQSPLHF | TRBJ1-6 | TRBV27
CASSLATGIGYTF | TRBJ1-2 | TRBV7-6
CSATIPWGGTEAFF | TRBJ1-1 | TRBV20-1
CASSLVGTAGAIQYF | TRBJ2-5 | TRBV7-9
CASSPQGVSNEQFF | TRBJ2-1 | TRBV18
CASSPRLADPNEQFF | TRBJ2-1 | TRBV5-1